This T cell receptor (beta chain) was profiled in a study of blood T cell repertoires in COVID-19 (dated by TCRdb to 2019 to 2021). With respect to the entire study: Samples covering the acute and convalescent phases of COVID-19 were provided by collaborators in the United States, Italy and Spain. The material from the prospective study consisted of cDNA or gDNA derived from T cells, B-cell-depleted T cells, or PBMCs. The samples were drawn from two sources: the first 160 participants of the ongoing ImmuneRACE study, and 1,000 to 1,500 subjects contributed by 6 global collaborators. Deeply sampled blood TCRbeta repertoires from subjects exposed to, actively infected with, or recovered from COVID-19 were included in the dataset. The repertoires were released in a freely available public database meant as a resource for research on the immune response to SARS-CoV-2. HLA class I and class II types, where available, came from metadata supplied by the sample provider rather than from assay-based typing. Nearly every sample came with metadata listing a de-identified subject ID, COVID-19 status, age in years and sex. Overall study outcomes, separate from this receptor: Clinical and demographic metadata were provided uncurated, with the amount varying by source and participant.

The collaborating institutions used their own protocols to collect whole blood in K2EDTA tubes. For TCRbeta analysis, collaborators shipped samples in one of three forms: frozen whole blood, isolated PBMCs, or DNA extracted from either of those sample types. The immunoSEQ Assay, a bias-controlled multiplex PCR, was used to amplify TCRbeta CDR3 regions from genomic DNA. The authors processed their data as follows. Nucleated cell counts per sample were estimated from amplification of reference gene primers within the assay. To quantify the absolute abundance of each unique TCRbeta CDR3 rearrangement, sequence reads were collapsed and filtered. For each sample, productive Simpson clonality was calculated by taking the square root of Simpson's diversity index across productive rearrangements. What TCRdb holds here is the immuneACCESS table cut down to in-frame rearrangements. Part of the clones is not present; checked against another copy, under half of the missing clones reflect an unresolved V gene, and the others are unexplained. V and J calls plus clone size are reproduced from that table; the DNA served to infer D and trimming. Present in this sample are approximately 470,000 clones, 80% to 90% of which were seen just once. The ten largest clones take up 3.2% of the sample.

In the germline V gene, CDR1 corresponds to SGHTA and CDR2 to FQGTGA. The CDR3 spans 13 residues, from the cysteine through the phenylalanine. Only the CDR3 DNA stays, 39 bases, in frame from base 1. V is cut by 2 bases and J by 5 bases, and the space between the germline ends is 6 bases. The sample holds a few counts of this clone. Its antigen is not yet known. The record has no base qualities; no much larger clone is one base away. The rearranged chain carries TRBV7-3 and TRBJ2-2, with the D gene too uncertain to name. The origin of this receptor is a human donor in a cohort sampled during active COVID-19. Sequenced: peripheral blood. In nucleotide form, the sequence is TGTGCCAGCAGCTTACCTAAGACCGGGGAGCTGTTTTTT. This is translated as CASSLPKTGELFF.